One T cell receptor (beta chain) is described in this entry. The data were produced by immunoSEQ multiplex PCR, yet TCRdb's version contains in-frame clones alone and is incomplete. There are approximately 160,000 clones in the sample; under 95% occur only once, and just over 5% lies in the top ten. This entry is derived from a study of T cell responses to AZD1222 COVID-19 vaccine. Germline V gene data show CDR1 as LNHDA and CDR2 as SQIVND (reference sequence). V lost 7 bases to trimming and J lost 9 bases; unmatched junction nucleotides: 15. The CDR3 loop spans 15 amino acids. Sequencing was performed on peripheral blood, taken 28 days after the second AZD1222 dose. This sequence originates from an adult who received the AZD1222 COVID-19 vaccine. V is TRBV19 and J is TRBJ2-1, with 7 bases aligning to TRBD2. The CDR3, as DNA: TGTGCCAGTAATGAGGGGAGGGCCCACGCTGGTGAGCAGTTCTTC. The encoded protein is CASNEGRAHAGEQFF.